This T cell receptor (beta chain) emerged from a study of metastatic and nonmetastatic thyroid tumors. The sample holds many counts of this clone. Its ends do not fully match the called genes, so a read error is possible. The germline V gene encodes CDR1 GTSNPN and CDR2 SVGIG (reference sequence). The CDR3 is 14 amino acids. Among the patients, none had received any treatment before thyroid surgery. TCRdb recomputed clones from the PCR reads via MiXCR. The table has approximately 30,000 clones, about 32% seen once. The chain links TRBV30 to TRBJ2-6; maybe TRBD1 (5 bases). This receptor was identified in a female donor with papillary thyroid cancer or a benign thyroid nodule (not recorded which). Some clones in this sample may be carry-over from other donors' samples. The source material was blood. The CDR3 sequence: CAWSGPGGANVPTF. DNA of the CDR3: TGTGCCTGGAGTGGACCTGGTGGGGCCAACGTCCCGACTTTC.